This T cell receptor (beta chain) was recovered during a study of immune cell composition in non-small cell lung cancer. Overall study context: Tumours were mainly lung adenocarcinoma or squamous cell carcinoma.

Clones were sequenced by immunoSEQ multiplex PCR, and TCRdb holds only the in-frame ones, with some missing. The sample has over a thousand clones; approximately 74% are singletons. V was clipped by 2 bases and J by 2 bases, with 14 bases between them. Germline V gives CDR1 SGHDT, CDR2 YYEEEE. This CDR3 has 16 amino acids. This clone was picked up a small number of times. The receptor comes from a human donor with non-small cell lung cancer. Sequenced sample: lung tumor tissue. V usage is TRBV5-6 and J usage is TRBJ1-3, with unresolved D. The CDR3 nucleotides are TGTGCCAGCAGCTTAATATCCATCGGGGCTGGAAACACCATATATTTT. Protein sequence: CASSLISIGAGNTIYF.